The clone carrying this TCR beta chain has more than one count but fewer than ten. The time point denotes: sample taken at primary tumor resection. The study sequenced unsorted whole RNA from tumor, nontumor lung or frozen PBMC. Patients with untreated early-stage non-small cell lung cancer, numbering 72, were the donors. The source of the sample is a study of spatial heterogeneity in lung cancer. Study at large: Compared with alpha-chain sequences, beta-chain sequences were consistently detected in greater numbers. The average count in raw reads for each unique TCR and UMI combination exceeded eight appearances.

In the library, each TCR cDNA molecule bore its own unique molecular identifier. One entry per CDR3 protein results from TCRdb running MiXCR on the 5' RACE reads. The data show roughly 79,000 distinct CDR3 sequences, with about 12% seen just once and roughly 4.5% held by the top ten. The clonotype originates from a male donor with early-stage non-small cell lung cancer. The sample here was PBMCs, taken at surgery.

CDR3 protein: CASSQTEPQGTGELFF. The CDR3 nucleotides read TGCGCCAGCAGTCAAACGGAGCCCCAGGGAACCGGGGAGCTGTTTTTT. The genes are TRBV23-1 and TRBJ2-2; D might be TRBD1 (5 bases). TRBV23-1 is recorded as an ORF, its role being uncertain. CDR3 length equals 16 residues. V dropped 2 bases and J dropped 5 bases, with 15 bases sitting between them.